This TCR beta chain was retrieved from a study of cytomegalovirus exposure and HLA in healthy donors. In germline, CDR1 is LGHNA, CDR2 YNFKEQ. V lost 4 bases to trimming and J lost 2 bases, with 15 bases between them. The CDR3 extends over 15 amino acids. The PCR used 60 Vbeta and 13 Jbeta primers. Repertoires were generated with immunoSEQ multiplex PCR, while TCRdb's copy carries only in-frame clones and drops some. This sample carries 80,000 or so clones, about 73% of them seen once, and the ten largest clones take 3.5% to 5.5%. Sequencing was carried out using PBMCs. The chain combines TRBV4-2 with TRBJ2-7, with D possibly TRBD1 on 7 matching bases. This clonotype originated in a man in his forties or fifties in good health and CMV-seronegative. The CDR3 protein is CASSLFTGEAYEQYF. The DNA for the CDR3 is TGTGCCAGCAGCCTCTTTACAGGGGAGGCCTACGAGCAGTACTTC.